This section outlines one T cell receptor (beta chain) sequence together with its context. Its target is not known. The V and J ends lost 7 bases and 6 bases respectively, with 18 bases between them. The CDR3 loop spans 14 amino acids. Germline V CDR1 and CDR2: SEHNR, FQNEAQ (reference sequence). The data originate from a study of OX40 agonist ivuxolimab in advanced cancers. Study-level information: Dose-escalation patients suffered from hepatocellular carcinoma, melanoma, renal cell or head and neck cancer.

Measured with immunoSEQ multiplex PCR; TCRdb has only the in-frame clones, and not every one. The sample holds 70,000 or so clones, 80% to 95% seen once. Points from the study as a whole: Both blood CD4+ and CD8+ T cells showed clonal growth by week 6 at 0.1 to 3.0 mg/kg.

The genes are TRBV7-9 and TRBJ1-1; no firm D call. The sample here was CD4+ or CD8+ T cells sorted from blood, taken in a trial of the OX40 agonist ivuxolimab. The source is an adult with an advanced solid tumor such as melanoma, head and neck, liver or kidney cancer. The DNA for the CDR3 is TGTGCCAGCACAGCGCAACCCCTGAGGGCTGAAGCTTTCTTT. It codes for CASTAQPLRAEAFF.